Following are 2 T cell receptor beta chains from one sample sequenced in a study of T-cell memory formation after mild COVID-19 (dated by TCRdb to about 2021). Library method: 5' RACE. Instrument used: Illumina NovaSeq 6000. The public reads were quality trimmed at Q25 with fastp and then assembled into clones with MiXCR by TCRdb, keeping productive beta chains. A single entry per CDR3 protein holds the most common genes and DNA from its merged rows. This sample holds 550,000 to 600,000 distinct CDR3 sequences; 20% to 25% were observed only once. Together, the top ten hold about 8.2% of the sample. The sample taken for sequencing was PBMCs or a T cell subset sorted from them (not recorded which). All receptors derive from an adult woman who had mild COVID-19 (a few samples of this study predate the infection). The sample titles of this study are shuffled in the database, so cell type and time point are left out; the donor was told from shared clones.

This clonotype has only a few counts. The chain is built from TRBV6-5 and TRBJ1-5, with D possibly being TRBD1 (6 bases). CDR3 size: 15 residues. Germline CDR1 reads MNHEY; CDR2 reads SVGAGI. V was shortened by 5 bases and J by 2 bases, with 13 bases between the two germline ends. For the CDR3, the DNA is TGTGCCAGCAGTCCCGACAGGCTGGGCAATCAGCCCCAGCATTTT. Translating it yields CASSPDRLGNQPQHF.

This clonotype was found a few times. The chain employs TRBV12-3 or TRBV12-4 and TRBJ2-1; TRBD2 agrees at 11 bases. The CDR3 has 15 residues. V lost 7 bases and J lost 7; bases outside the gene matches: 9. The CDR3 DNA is TGTGCCAGCATCTTACTAGCGGGAGCGAGAAATGAGCAGTTCTTC. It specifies CASILLAGARNEQFF.